Below, 29 T cell receptor beta chains from the same sample are listed, as sequenced in a study of T cell responses to AZD1222 COVID-19 vaccine. Repertoires were generated with immunoSEQ multiplex PCR, while TCRdb's copy carries only in-frame clones and drops some. The sample contains some 130,000 clones, 80% to 90% of which appear only once. The material was peripheral blood, obtained on day 0 of AZD1222 vaccination. These receptors all come from an adult in good health.

V usage is TRBV11-3 and J usage is TRBJ2-3; D unresolved. The CDR3 consists of 13 residues. The germline V gene has CDR1 SGHNT and CDR2 YENEEA. The V and J ends lost 3 bases and 6 bases respectively, with 10 bases between them. In DNA, the CDR3 is TGTGCCAGCAGCTTCGTGGGCCGGGATACGCAGTATTTT. Encoded protein: CASSFVGRDTQYF.

This sequence joins TRBV5-4 and TRBJ2-1, with TRBD1 matching over 10 bases. V was clipped by 3 bases and J by 7 bases; unmatched bases: 4. The CDR3 consists of 14 residues. Germline CDR1 reads SGHNT; CDR2 reads YYREEE (reference sequence). CDR3 region: CASSSGTGVNEQFF. The CDR3, as DNA: TGTGCCAGCAGCTCGGGGACAGGGGTTAATGAGCAGTTCTTC.

The genes are TRBV4-1 and TRBJ2-2; no clear D gene. The V and J ends lost 4 bases and 5 bases respectively, with 8 bases between them. CDR1 is MGHRA, CDR2 YSYEKL, per germline. The CDR3 has 13 residues. CDR3 sequence reads: CASSPPATGELFF. CDR3 sequence (DNA): TGCGCCAGCAGCCCTCCTGCGACCGGGGAGCTGTTTTTT.

The rearrangement uses TRBV3-1 (or the pseudogene TRBV3-2) and TRBJ1-3, with D possibly TRBD1 on 5 matching bases. From germline, CDR1 is LGHDT and CDR2 YNNKEL (reference sequence). Trimming shortened V by 3 bases and J by 0 bases, and 9 bases separated the two germline ends. The CDR3 is made up of 15 amino acids. CDR3 sequence reads: CASSQLQVSGNTIYF. CDR3 sequence (DNA): TGTGCCAGCAGCCAGCTACAGGTCTCTGGAAACACCATATATTTT.

This chain joins TRBV2 and TRBJ1-1, with D possibly matching TRBD1 (5 bases). The germline CDR1 and CDR2 sequences are SNHLY and FYNNEI. This CDR3 spans 14 amino acids. Trimming removed 3 bases from V and 7 bases from J, with 15 bases in between. The chain's CDR3 is CASSDLGARREAFF. Written as DNA, the CDR3 is TGTGCCAGCAGTGATTTAGGGGCTCGGCGTGAAGCTTTCTTT.

The rearrangement links TRBV5-6 to TRBJ1-1; D call uncertain. From germline, CDR1 is SGHDT and CDR2 YYEEEE. V was clipped by 7 bases and J by 1 base, with 14 bases between them. CDR3 size: 14 residues. The CDR3 region is CASAPQVKNTEAFF. The CDR3, as DNA: TGTGCCAGCGCGCCACAAGTAAAGAACACTGAAGCTTTCTTT.

The genes are TRBV25-1 and TRBJ2-5; a weak D match, TRBD2 (5 bases). The CDR3 covers 15 residues. V gave up 1 base and J gave up 5 bases, with 14 bases separating them. Germline CDR1 MGHDK, CDR2 SYGVNS. Written as DNA, the CDR3 is TGTGCCAGCAGTGAATTTGGACGGGAAGCTGAGACCCAGTACTTC. Its protein is CASSEFGREAETQYF.

This chain uses TRBV7-7 with TRBJ2-2; no clear D. CDR3 length equals 14 residues. The germline V gene has CDR1 SSHAT and CDR2 FNYEAQ (reference sequence). V was pared by 5 bases and J by 0 bases, with 7 bases between. The CDR3 spells CASSPGSNTGELFF. CDR3 coding DNA: TGTGCCAGCAGCCCCGGATCGAACACCGGGGAGCTGTTTTTT.

The rearrangement uses TRBV5-1 and TRBJ2-3; TRBD2 matches 9 bases. Germline V gives CDR1 SGHRS, CDR2 YFSETQ. The junction had 8 bases not matched to a gene; V was cut back by 0 bases and J by 3 bases. The CDR3 spans 17 residues. This CDR3 is CASSLAAASGETDTQYF. As DNA, the CDR3 is TGCGCCAGCAGCTTGGCCGCGGCTAGCGGGGAAACAGATACGCAGTATTTT. Full variable domain (remainder filled in from reference TRBV5-1 and TRBJ2-3): KAGVTQTPRYLIKTRGQQVTLSCSPISGHRSVSWYQQTPGQGLQFLFEYFSETQRNKGNFPGRFSGRQFSNSRSEMNVSTLELGDSALYLCASSLAAASGETDTQYFGPGTRLTVL.

The V gene is TRBV5-1, the J gene TRBJ2-1, with unresolved D. Germline V gene sequence: CDR1 SGHRS, CDR2 YFSETQ. Trimming took off 0 bases at V and 7 bases at J, with 14 bases between the two ends. CDR3 length equals 15 residues. This CDR3 reads CASSLGSPNRNEQFF. CDR3 sequence (DNA): TGCGCCAGCAGCTTGGGGTCTCCGAATCGGAATGAGCAGTTCTTC.

This sequence joins TRBV9 and TRBJ2-1, with D tentatively TRBD2 (5 bases). In germline, CDR1 is SGDLS, CDR2 YYNGEE. Deletions cut 4 bases from V and 6 bases from J, with 17 bases between. The CDR3 length is 15 residues. The CDR3 coding sequence is TGTGCCAGCAGCCCCGGCGGGCAGCTAGTCAATGAGCAGTTCTTC. Translation gives CASSPGGQLVNEQFF.

The DNA of the CDR3 is TGTGCCAGCAGCAATGGGGACAGGGAAAGATTGAATACTGAAGCTTTCTTT. Protein: CASSNGDRERLNTEAFF. The chain is built from TRBV21-1 and TRBJ1-1; TRBD1 is taken as the D call from the table, unchecked against the DNA. TRBV21-1 constitutes a pseudogene. CDR3 length equals 17 residues.

The V and J genes are TRBV2 and TRBJ1-5; no clear D gene. The CDR3 covers 13 residues. Germline V CDR1 and CDR2: SNHLY, FYNNEI. V was shortened by 8 bases and J by 3 bases, with 11 bases between the two germline ends. The CDR3 reads CASERNVNQPQHF. The CDR3 DNA reads as TGTGCCAGCGAAAGGAATGTCAATCAGCCCCAGCATTTT.

The chain is built from TRBV6-2 or TRBV6-3 and TRBJ2-7; possible D gene TRBD1, 6 bases. Germline assignment: CDR1 MNHEY and CDR2 SVGEGT. CDR3 length: 14 residues. Trimming removed 2 bases at V and 10 bases at J, with 18 bases between. CDR3 protein: CASSYVQGPRDQYF. The CDR3 coding sequence is TGTGCCAGCAGTTACGTACAGGGTCCCAGAGATCAGTACTTC.

The chain uses TRBV15 and TRBJ2-5; 8 bases agree with TRBD1. This CDR3 is built from 15 residues. J was trimmed by 4 bases and V by 1 base; bases with no gene match: 5. The germline V gene has CDR1 LNHNV and CDR2 YYDKDF (reference sequence). The CDR3 DNA reads as TGTGCCACCAGCAGAGCGACAGGGGTAGGAGAGACCCAGTACTTC. Translated, it gives CATSRATGVGETQYF. Based on the CDR3 plus reference TRBV15 and TRBJ2-5, the full variable domain is DAMVIQNPRYQVTQFGKPVTLSCSQTLNHNVMYWYQQKSSQAPKLLFHYYDKDFNNEADTPDNFQSRRPNTSFCFLDIRSPGLGDTAMYLCATSRATGVGETQYFGPGTRLLVL.

This sequence joins TRBV7-9 and TRBJ1-1; D is undetermined. This CDR3 region has 13 residues. Germline V gives CDR1 SEHNR, CDR2 FQNEAQ (reference sequence). V lost 8 bases and J lost 4, with 14 bases in between. CDR3 loop: CASLRLLLTEAFF. The CDR3 coding sequence is TGTGCCAGCCTAAGACTCCTTCTCACTGAAGCTTTCTTT.

The CDR3 here is CAWNPRLGGNIQYF. DNA of the CDR3: TGTGCCTGGAACCCCCGGCTAGGAGGAAACATTCAGTACTTC. This chain joins TRBV30 and TRBJ2-4, with a possible D match to TRBD2 (5 bases). CDR3 length equals 14 residues. The V gene lost 4 bases and the J gene lost 6 bases, with 16 bases spanning the gap. Germline values: CDR1 GTSNPN, CDR2 SVGIG (reference sequence).

J is TRBJ2-3 and V is TRBV30; TRBD2 might be the D (5 bases). CDR1 and CDR2 from the germline V gene are GTSNPN and SVGIG (reference sequence). V lost 5 bases and J 2 bases, leaving 14 bases between the germline ends. CDR3 size: 14 residues. The CDR3 loop reads CAWRAGYHTDTQYF. In DNA, the CDR3 is TGTGCCTGGCGGGCGGGTTACCACACAGATACGCAGTATTTT. The full variable domain, in which reference TRBV30 and TRBJ2-3 provide the parts outside the CDR3, is SQTIHQWPATLVQPVGSPLSLECTVEGTSNPNLYWYRQAAGRGLQLLFYSVGIGQISSEVPQNLSASRPQDRQFILSSKKLLLSDSGFYLCAWRAGYHTDTQYFGPGTRLTVL.

This chain joins TRBV19 and TRBJ2-3; 9 bases fit TRBD2. The germline gives CDR1 LNHDA, CDR2 SQIVND (reference sequence). The trim removed 2 bases at V and 5 bases at J, leaving 11 bases unmatched. The CDR3 has 17 residues. Here the CDR3 reads CASSIISRGGLGDTQYF. The CDR3 DNA reads as TGTGCCAGTAGTATAATTTCGCGGGGGGGCCTCGGAGATACGCAGTATTTT.

This chain joins TRBV30 and TRBJ1-2; 11 positions match TRBD1. Germline CDR1 and CDR2: GTSNPN and SVGIG (reference sequence). V dropped 8 bases and J dropped 9; count of bases not matched to a gene: 5. The CDR3 is 11 residues long. CDR3 sequence: CAGGQGASYTF. The CDR3, as DNA: TGTGCCGGCGGACAGGGGGCAAGCTACACCTTC.

V gene TRBV3-1 (or the pseudogene TRBV3-2) combines with J gene TRBJ2-1; tentatively, D is TRBD2 (5 bases). The CDR3 runs 17 residues. Germline values: CDR1 LGHDT, CDR2 YNNKEL (reference sequence). Trimming stripped 4 bases from V and 6 bases from J, with 22 bases between. This CDR3 is CASSPISGLAPVNEQFF. In DNA form, the CDR3 reads TGTGCCAGCAGCCCCATCTCGGGGTTAGCCCCCGTCAATGAGCAGTTCTTC.

The rearrangement links TRBV29-1 to TRBJ1-1; D remains ambiguous. CDR3 size: 13 residues. Between the trimmed V and J ends, which lost 7 bases and 3 bases, there was a span of 15 bases. CDR1 is SQVTM and CDR2 is ANQGSEA in the germline V gene. The CDR3 DNA reads TGCAGCGGTCGTTTCCAGAGGGACACTGAAGCTTTCTTT. The encoded protein is CSGRFQRDTEAFF.

This rearrangement joins TRBV7-9 to TRBJ2-7, with D unclear. The CDR3 is made up of 16 amino acids. The germline CDR1 and CDR2 sequences are SEHNR and FQNEAQ (reference sequence). V lost 1 base and J lost 0, with 13 bases in between. The CDR3 coding sequence is TGTGCCAGCAGCTTAGGGGTTTTGGGCGGCTCCTACGAGCAGTACTTC. Translating it yields CASSLGVLGGSYEQYF.

The chain combines TRBV6-2 or TRBV6-3 with TRBJ1-6; a weak D match, TRBD1 (5 bases). Between the trimmed V and J ends, which lost 2 bases and 9 bases, there was a span of 11 bases. The CDR3 is made up of 14 amino acids. Germline V gene data show CDR1 as MNHEY and CDR2 as SVGEGT. CDR3 coding DNA: TGTGCCAGCAGTTACGAGGGGTGGATTTCACCCCTCCACTTT. Amino acid sequence: CASSYEGWISPLHF.

This clone turned up a few times. The CDR3 coding sequence is TGTGCCAGCAGCTACCAGTCGGGCTACAGCACAGATACGCAGTATTTT. This encodes CASSYQSGYSTDTQYF. The J gene is TRBJ2-3, the V gene TRBV11-3, with no clear D. The ends were cut back, 4 bases at V and 0 bases at J, with 14 bases in the middle. This CDR3 is built from 16 residues. Germline V gene data show CDR1 as SGHNT and CDR2 as YENEEA.

This clone occurred a few times. The chain uses TRBV25-1 and TRBJ1-2; D remains ambiguous. The V end lost 1 base, the J end lost 8 bases, and 11 bases lay between the germline ends. There are 13 residues in the CDR3. Germline CDR1 reads MGHDK; CDR2 reads SYGVNS. The CDR3 DNA reads as TGTGCCAGCAGTGAATTGTATGATGGCGGCTACACCTTC. This gives the protein CASSELYDGGYTF.

The chain couples TRBV6-5 to TRBJ2-7; D call uncertain. This CDR3 has 15 amino acids. V was trimmed by 5 bases and J by 1 base, leaving 15 bases between them. Germline V CDR1 and CDR2: MNHEY, SVGAGI. DNA for the CDR3: TGTGCCAGCAGTCCTTCCCTGGTGAGATCCTACGAGCAGTACTTC. Protein product: CASSPSLVRSYEQYF.

The chain couples TRBV5-6 to TRBJ2-7; 9 bases are a match to TRBD1. Germline CDR1 and CDR2: SGHDT and YYEEEE. CDR3 length equals 14 residues. V was pared by 2 bases and J by 3 bases, with 3 bases of the junction left unmatched. CDR3 nucleotide sequence: TGTGCCAGCAGCTTAGACAGGGGGAACTACGAGCAGTACTTC. This encodes CASSLDRGNYEQYF.

The chain links TRBV7-9 to TRBJ2-5; the match to TRBD1 covers 7 bases. Per the germline V gene, CDR1 is SEHNR and CDR2 is FQNEAQ (reference sequence). Losses at the gene ends were 6 bases for V and 5 bases for J; bases not matched to a gene: 12. This CDR3 spans 15 amino acids. The CDR3 is CASSYADRPRETQYF. In DNA, the CDR3 is TGTGCCAGCAGTTACGCGGACAGGCCGAGGGAGACCCAGTACTTC.